This passage covers 9 T cell receptor beta chains from one sample sequenced in a study of T cells after posttransplantation cyclophosphamide. Method: immunoSEQ multiplex PCR; TCRdb's copy keeps in-frame clones and lacks some. Reported are 14,000 or so clones, none seen only once; the ten largest carry 23%. Cyclophosphamide on days +3 and +4 followed busulfan-fludarabine conditioning and a marrow graft. Source: PBMCs, taken 950 to 1,200 days after allogeneic stem cell transplant with posttransplant cyclophosphamide. The receptors derive from a female patient in her forties or fifties who received an allogeneic stem cell transplant from a related donor, was CMV-positive, and had no GVHD. Some T cells may possibly be graft donor cells.

Many counts were recorded for this clone. This chain joins TRBV7-2 and TRBJ2-3; 7 bases match TRBD2. Trimming took 3 bases from V and 2 from J; bases not matched to a gene: 5. This CDR3 has 15 amino acids. The V gene's germline CDR1 is SGHTA and CDR2 FQGNSA. The CDR3 DNA sequence: TGTGCCAGCAGCTTGGGAGCGGGGCTCACAGATACGCAGTATTTT. Translation gives CASSLGAGLTDTQYF.

This clone was found many times. The chain is built from TRBV29-1 and TRBJ1-1, with 8 bases that match TRBD1. The V segment lost 8 bases and the J segment 7 bases; nucleotides outside the gene matches: 9. Germline CDR1 reads SQVTM; CDR2 reads ANQGSEA. The CDR3 spans 12 residues. In DNA form, the CDR3 reads TGCAGCTCCCGACAGGGGATTAATGAAGCTTTCTTT. Translation gives CSSRQGINEAFF.

This clone was found many times. J is TRBJ1-2 and V is TRBV9; the D gene is possibly TRBD1 (5 bases). V lost 1 base and J 1 base, leaving 11 bases between the germline ends. From germline, CDR1 is SGDLS and CDR2 YYNGEE. The CDR3 covers 15 residues. CDR3 protein: CASSVRTGGNYGYTF. The DNA of the CDR3 is TGTGCCAGCAGCGTACGAACCGGGGGTAACTATGGCTACACCTTC.

The sample holds many counts of this clone. The chain joins TRBV10-3 to TRBJ2-1; 7 nucleotides align to TRBD2. Germline-derived CDR1 and CDR2 are ENHRY and SYGVKD. The CDR3 runs to 12 residues. The V gene end was trimmed by 7 bases and the J gene end by 7 bases; junction bases not matched to a gene: 4. CDR3 region: CAITRGDNEQFF. CDR3 DNA: TGTGCCATCACTCGGGGGGATAATGAGCAGTTCTTC.

This clone was counted ten times or more. The chain has TRBV5-1 and TRBJ2-1, with 14 nucleotides matching TRBD2. The CDR3 extends over 15 amino acids. J was trimmed by 1 base and V by 9 bases; bases with no gene match: 3. CDR1 and CDR2 (germline): SGHRS, YFSETQ. This chain's CDR3 is CATGTSGGSYNEQFF. The CDR3 DNA is TGCGCCACCGGGACTAGCGGGGGTTCCTACAATGAGCAGTTCTTC.

Ten or more counts support this clone. The gene calls are TRBV19 and TRBJ2-1; D is possibly TRBD2 (6 bases). The CDR3 consists of 15 residues. Germline assignment: CDR1 LNHDA and CDR2 SQIVND (reference sequence). Trimming pared 1 base from V and 7 bases from J, leaving 14 bases between. The CDR3 region is CASSIVGISGNEQFF. The CDR3 nucleotides read TGTGCCAGTAGTATAGTAGGCATTAGCGGTAATGAGCAGTTCTTC.

This clone has more than one count but fewer than ten. V gene TRBV19 combines with J gene TRBJ2-1, with 7 bases aligning to TRBD1. V lost 3 bases, J lost 5 bases, and 7 bases stayed unmatched. CDR1 and CDR2 from the germline V gene are LNHDA and SQIVND (reference sequence). The CDR3 spans 15 residues. This CDR3 is CASSIGAGGHNEQFF. CDR3 nucleotide sequence: TGTGCCAGTAGTATTGGGGCAGGGGGACACAATGAGCAGTTCTTC.

This clone turned up a few times. The chain joins TRBV27 to TRBJ2-5; 7 bases are a match to TRBD1. After removal of 8 bases from V and 2 bases from J, the junction contained 8 bases not matched to a gene. Per the germline V gene, CDR1 is MNHEY and CDR2 is SMNVEV (reference sequence). This CDR3 has 14 amino acids. CDR3 DNA: TGTGCCAGCGCTACCAGGGGGAAGCAAGAGACCCAGTACTTC. This encodes CASATRGKQETQYF.

This clone was observed at least ten times. This chain uses TRBV11-2 with TRBJ2-2, with unresolved D. This CDR3 contains 10 residues. The V gene's germline CDR1 is SGHAT and CDR2 FQNNGV. V was clipped by 6 bases and J by 8 bases, with 4 bases between them. CDR3 protein: CASRSGELFF. CDR3 nucleotides: TGTGCCAGCAGATCTGGGGAGCTGTTTTTT.